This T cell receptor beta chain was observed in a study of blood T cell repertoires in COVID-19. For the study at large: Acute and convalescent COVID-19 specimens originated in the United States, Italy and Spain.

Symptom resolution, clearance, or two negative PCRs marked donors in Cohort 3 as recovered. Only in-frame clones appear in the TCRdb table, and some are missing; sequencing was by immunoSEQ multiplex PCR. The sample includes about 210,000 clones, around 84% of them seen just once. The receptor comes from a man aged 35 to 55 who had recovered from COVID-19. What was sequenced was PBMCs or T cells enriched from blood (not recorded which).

CDR3 loop: CASSLIRGNIQYF. The CDR3 DNA follows: TGTGCCAGCAGCTTAATCAGAGGAAACATTCAGTACTTC. The chain carries TRBV7-2 and TRBJ2-4; no clear D. V was clipped by 2 bases and J by 6 bases, with 8 bases between them. Germline V gives CDR1 SGHTA, CDR2 FQGNSA. The length of the CDR3 is 13 residues.